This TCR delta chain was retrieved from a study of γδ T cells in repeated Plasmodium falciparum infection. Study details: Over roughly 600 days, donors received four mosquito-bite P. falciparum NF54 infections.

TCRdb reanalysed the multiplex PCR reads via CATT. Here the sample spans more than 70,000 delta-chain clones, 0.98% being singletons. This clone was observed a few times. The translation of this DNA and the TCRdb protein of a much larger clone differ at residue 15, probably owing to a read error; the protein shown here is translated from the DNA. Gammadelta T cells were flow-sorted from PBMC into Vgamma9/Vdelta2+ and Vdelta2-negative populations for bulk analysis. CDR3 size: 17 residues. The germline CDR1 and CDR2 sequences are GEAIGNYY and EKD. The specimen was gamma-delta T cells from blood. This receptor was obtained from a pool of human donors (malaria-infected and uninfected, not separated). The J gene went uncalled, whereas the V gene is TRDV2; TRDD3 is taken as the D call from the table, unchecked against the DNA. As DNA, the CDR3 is TGTGCCTGTGACGCATTACTGGGGGATACGCGTGACGATAAACCCATCTTT. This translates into CACDALLGDTRDDKPIF.